The source of this T cell receptor (beta chain) is a study of early T cells in non-severe SARS-CoV-2 infection. Study observations and caveats: Sequences matched to VDJdb favored anti-spike CD8 responses, while private and CD4 specificities were missed.

As for this clonotype: What it recognizes is unknown.

TCRdb processed the 5' RACE reads anew with MiXCR; each CDR3 protein has one entry. Of some 70,000 distinct CDR3 sequences listed, roughly 10% were seen once; the top ten hold about 5.6%. Trimming took 7 bases from V and 5 from J, leaving 11 bases between them. Per germline, CDR1 SQVTM and CDR2 ANQGSEA. The CDR3 is 11 residues long. This TCR came from an adult who was a healthcare worker with PCR-confirmed SARS-CoV-2 infection or an uninfected control (not recorded which). This chain connects TRBV29-1 to TRBJ2-5; no definite D call. Specimen: whole blood. CDR3 coding DNA: TGCAGCGCAGAGAATTCGGAGACCCAGTACTTC. Residues: CSAENSETQYF. Full variable domain (missing parts from reference TRBV29-1 and TRBJ2-5): SAVISQKPSRDICQRGTSLTIQCQVDSQVTMMFWYRQQPGQSLTLIATANQGSEATYESGFVIDKFPISRPNLTFSTLTVSNMSPEDSSIYLCSAENSETQYFGPGTRLLVL.